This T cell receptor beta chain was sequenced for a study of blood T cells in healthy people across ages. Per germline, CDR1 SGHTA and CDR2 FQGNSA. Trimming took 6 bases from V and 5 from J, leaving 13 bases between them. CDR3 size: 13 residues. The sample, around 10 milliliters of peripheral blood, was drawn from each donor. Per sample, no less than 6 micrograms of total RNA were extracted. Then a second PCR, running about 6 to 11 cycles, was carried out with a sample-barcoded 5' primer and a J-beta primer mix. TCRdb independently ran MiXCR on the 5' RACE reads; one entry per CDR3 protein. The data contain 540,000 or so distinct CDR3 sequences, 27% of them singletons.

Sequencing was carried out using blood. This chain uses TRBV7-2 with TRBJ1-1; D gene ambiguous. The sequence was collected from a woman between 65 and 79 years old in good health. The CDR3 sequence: CASSSSGETEAFF. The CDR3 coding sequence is TGTGCCAGCAGTTCGAGCGGGGAAACTGAAGCTTTCTTT.